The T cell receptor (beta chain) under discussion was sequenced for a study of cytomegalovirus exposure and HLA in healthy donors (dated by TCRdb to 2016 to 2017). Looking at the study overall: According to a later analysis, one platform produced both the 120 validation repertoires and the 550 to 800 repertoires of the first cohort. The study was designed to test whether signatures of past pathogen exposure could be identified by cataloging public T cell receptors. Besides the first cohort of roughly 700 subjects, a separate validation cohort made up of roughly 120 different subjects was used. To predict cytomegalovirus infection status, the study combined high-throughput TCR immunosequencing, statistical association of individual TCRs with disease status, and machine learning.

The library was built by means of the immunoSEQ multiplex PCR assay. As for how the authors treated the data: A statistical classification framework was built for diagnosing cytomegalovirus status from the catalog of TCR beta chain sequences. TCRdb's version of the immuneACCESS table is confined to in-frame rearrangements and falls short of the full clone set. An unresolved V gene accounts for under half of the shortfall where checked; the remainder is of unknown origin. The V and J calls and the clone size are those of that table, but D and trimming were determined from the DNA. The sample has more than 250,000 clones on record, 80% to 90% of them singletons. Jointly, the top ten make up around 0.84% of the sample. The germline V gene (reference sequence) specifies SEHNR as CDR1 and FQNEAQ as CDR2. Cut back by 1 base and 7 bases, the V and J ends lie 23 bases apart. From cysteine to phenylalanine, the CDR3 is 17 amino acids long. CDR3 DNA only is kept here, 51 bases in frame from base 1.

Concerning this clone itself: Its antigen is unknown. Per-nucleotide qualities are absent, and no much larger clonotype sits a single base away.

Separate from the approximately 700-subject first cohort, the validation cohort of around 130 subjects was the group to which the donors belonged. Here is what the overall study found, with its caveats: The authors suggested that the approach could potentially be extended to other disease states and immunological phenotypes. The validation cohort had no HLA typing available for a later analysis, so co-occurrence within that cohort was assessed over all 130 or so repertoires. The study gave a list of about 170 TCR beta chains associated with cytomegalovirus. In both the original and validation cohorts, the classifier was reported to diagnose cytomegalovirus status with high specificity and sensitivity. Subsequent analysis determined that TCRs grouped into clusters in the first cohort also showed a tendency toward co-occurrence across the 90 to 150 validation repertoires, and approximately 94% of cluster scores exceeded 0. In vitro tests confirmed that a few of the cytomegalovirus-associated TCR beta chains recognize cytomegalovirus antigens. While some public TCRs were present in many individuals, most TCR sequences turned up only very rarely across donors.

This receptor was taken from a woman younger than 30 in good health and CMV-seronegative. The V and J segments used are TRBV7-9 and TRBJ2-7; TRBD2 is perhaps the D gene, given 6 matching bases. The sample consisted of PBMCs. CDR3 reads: CASSLERDSGTPGEQYF. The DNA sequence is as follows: TGTGCCAGCAGCTTAGAAAGGGATAGCGGAACCCCAGGGGAGCAGTACTTC. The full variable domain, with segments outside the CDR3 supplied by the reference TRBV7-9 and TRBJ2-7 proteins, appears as DTGVSQNPRHKITKRGQNVTFRCDPISEHNRLYWYRQTLGQGPEFLTYFQNEAQLEKSRLLSDRFSAERPKGSFSTLEIQRTEQGDSAMYLCASSLERDSGTPGEQYFGPGTRLTVT.